This TCR beta chain was documented in a study of blood T cell repertoires in COVID-19. Sequencing used immunoSEQ multiplex PCR; TCRdb keeps in-frame clones, though not all of them. The repertoire holds 170,000 or so clones, with approximately 82% as singletons. The germline V gene encodes CDR1 LNHDA and CDR2 SQIVND (reference sequence). This CDR3 has 16 amino acids. Trimming at V came to 6 bases and at J to 1 base, leaving 8 bases not matched to a gene. There are a few counts of this clone. In terms of age and location, participants ranged from about 18 to 95 years and lived in about 25 US areas. Cohorts were determined from participant-reported clinical history. Recovery meant two consecutive negative NP/OP PCR tests, professional clearance, or resolved symptoms.

This clonotype was sampled from a woman between 50 and 59 years old who had recovered from COVID-19. The sequencing sample was made of PBMCs or T cells enriched from blood (not recorded which). The J gene is TRBJ2-5, the V gene TRBV19, with 10 bases matching TRBD2. This chain's CDR3 is CASRAIAGGFQETQYF. CDR3 in DNA: TGTGCCAGTAGGGCTATAGCGGGAGGATTCCAAGAGACCCAGTACTTC.